These 15 T cell receptor beta chains were all obtained from the same sample, sequenced in a study of T cells in Graves' hyperthyroidism and ophthalmopathy (dated by TCRdb to between 2018 and 2021). Library preparation was by multiplex PCR. Instrument used: Illumina HiSeq 2000. The TCR beta CDR3 regions were amplified from the RNA transcripts. The TCR CDR3 was subjected to a first round of RT-PCR using the HTBI primer set and the Qiagen OneStep RT-PCR kit. The public sequencing data were trimmed at Q25 with fastp and processed into clonotypes with MiXCR by TCRdb, which kept only in-frame beta chains. Under each unique CDR3 protein, matching rows form one entry showing the most common genes and DNA. This sample holds approximately 220,000 distinct CDR3 sequences; around 19% were observed only once. The ten biggest clones cover roughly 44% of the sample. The sample was blood. Every receptor here comes from a man aged 35 to 55 with Graves' hyperthyroidism.

This clonotype was observed many times. V and J are TRBV14 and TRBJ2-1, with D perhaps TRBD2 (6 bases). This CDR3 has 16 residues. Trimming removed 1 base from V and 6 bases from J, with 16 bases in between. Germline lookup yields CDR1 SGHDN and CDR2 FVKESK. The CDR3 protein is CASSQVGRGARNEQFF. Here the CDR3 DNA reads TGTGCCAGCAGCCAAGTGGGGCGGGGTGCTCGCAATGAGCAGTTCTTC. The full variable domain, with the rest looked up from reference TRBV14 and TRBJ2-1, is EAGVTQFPSHSVIEKGQTVTLRCDPISGHDNLYWYRRVMGKEIKFLLHFVKESKQDESGMPNNRFLAERTGGTYSTLKVQPAELEDSGVYFCASSQVGRGARNEQFFGPGTRLTVL.

Many counts were recorded for this clonotype. The chain recombines TRBV2 with TRBJ1-1; a weak D match, TRBD1 (6 bases). This CDR3 has 14 amino acids. Deletions cut 0 bases from V and 1 base from J, with 6 bases between. Germline V lookup: CDR1 SNHLY, CDR2 FYNNEI. The DNA for the CDR3 is TGTGCCAGCAGTGAAGCAGGGGGGAACACTGAAGCTTTCTTT. Its protein product is CASSEAGGNTEAFF.

This clonotype was counted many times. Germline and junction disagree at one end, which may indicate a read error. The J gene is TRBJ1-1, the V gene TRBV20-1; D not resolved. In germline, CDR1 is DFQATT, CDR2 SNEGSKA (reference sequence). There are 13 residues in the CDR3. The CDR3 protein is CSARDRRGTEASF. CDR3 bases: TGCAGTGCTAGAGACAGGCGAGGCACTGAAGCTTCCTTT.

This clonotype occurred a few times. The genes are TRBV6-2 or TRBV6-3 and TRBJ1-6; D remains ambiguous. CDR3 size: 12 residues. The V end was cut by 9 bases, the J end by 15 bases, with 18 bases between. Per germline, CDR1 MNHEY and CDR2 SVGEGT. The CDR3 loop reads CASTEGKIILHF. The DNA for the CDR3 is TGTGCCAGTACGGAGGGCAAGATTATCCTCCACTTT.

Ten or more counts support this clonotype. CDR3 in amino acids: CASRAGTGGTEAFF. The CDR3 coding sequence is TGTGCCAGCAGAGCCGGGACAGGGGGCACTGAAGCTTTCTTT. V and J are TRBV7-2 and TRBJ1-1, with 11 positions matching TRBD1. CDR1 and CDR2 (germline): SGHTA, FQGNSA. The trim removed 6 bases at V and 4 bases at J, leaving 4 bases unmatched. This CDR3 has 14 amino acids.

This clonotype was found many times. The gene calls are TRBV7-9 and TRBJ1-2; tentative D call: TRBD1 (5 bases). Between the trimmed V and J ends, which lost 7 bases and 6 bases, there was a span of 24 bases. The CDR3 loop spans 16 amino acids. CDR1 and CDR2 from the germline V gene are SEHNR and FQNEAQ (reference sequence). Here the CDR3 reads CASILTTPGVGDGYTF. CDR3 sequence (DNA): TGTGCCAGCATCCTCACGACCCCCGGAGTAGGGGATGGCTACACCTTC.

This clonotype was recorded only once. V usage is TRBV9 and J usage is TRBJ1-2, with TRBD1 matching over 7 bases. The CDR3 sequence is 15 residues long. Trimming cost V 0 bases and J 6 bases; bases outside gene matches: 8. Germline V lookup: CDR1 SGDLS, CDR2 YYNGEE. The chain's CDR3 is CASSVVDRPGDGYTF. The CDR3 region has the DNA TGTGCCAGCAGCGTAGTGGACAGGCCCGGGGATGGCTACACCTTC.

The rearrangement uses TRBV7-9 and TRBJ2-4, with TRBD1 identical over 8 bases. The CDR3 covers 12 residues. CDR1 and CDR2 (germline): SEHNR, FQNEAQ (reference sequence). V shed 5 bases and J 9 bases; nucleotides not matched to a gene: 3. CDR3 nucleotide sequence: TGTGCCAGCAGCAATACAGGGGGCATTCAGTACTTC. Amino acids: CASSNTGGIQYF.

This sequence joins TRBV9 and TRBJ1-2; D call uncertain. The CDR3 consists of 13 residues. V lost 0 bases and J lost 8, with 11 bases in between. The germline V gene has CDR1 SGDLS and CDR2 YYNGEE. The CDR3 is CASSVATVGGYTF. CDR3 DNA sequence: TGTGCCAGCAGCGTAGCCACAGTCGGGGGCTACACCTTC. The full variable domain, with the rest looked up from reference TRBV9 and TRBJ1-2, is DSGVTQTPKHLITATGQRVTLRCSPRSGDLSVYWYQQSLDQGLQFLIQYYNGEERAKGNILERFSAQQFPDLHSELNLSSLELGDSALYFCASSVATVGGYTFGSGTRLTVV.

This clonotype showed up many times. The J gene is TRBJ2-1, the V gene TRBV12-3 or TRBV12-4; 12 nucleotides line up with TRBD2. V was pared by 6 bases and J by 6 bases, with 12 bases of the junction left unmatched. CDR3 size: 17 residues. CDR3 sequence: CASRIESGLAGFNEQFF. DNA of the CDR3: TGTGCCAGCAGGATAGAATCCGGACTAGCGGGGTTCAATGAGCAGTTCTTC.

The sample holds a few counts of this clonotype. The chain has TRBV7-6 and TRBJ2-6; the D gene is possibly TRBD1 (5 bases). The length of the CDR3 is 16 residues. CDR1 SGHVS and CDR2 FNYEAQ come from the germline V gene. The ends were cut back, 1 base at V and 4 bases at J, with 11 bases in the middle. CDR3 region: CASSLGLGRGANVLTF. CDR3 nucleotides: TGTGCCAGCAGCTTAGGACTGGGGCGAGGGGCCAACGTCCTGACTTTC.

This chain connects TRBV20-1 to TRBJ1-6; tentatively, D is TRBD1 (6 bases). V was shortened by 1 base and J by 2 bases, with 9 bases between the two germline ends. Germline V gene sequence: CDR1 DFQATT, CDR2 SNEGSKA (reference sequence). The CDR3 totals 15 residues. The CDR3 nucleotides are TGCAGTGCTAGAGGGACAGACACCTATAATTCACCCCTCCACTTT. Its protein is CSARGTDTYNSPLHF.

The gene calls are TRBV5-4 and TRBJ2-3; 16 bases align to TRBD2. The CDR3 is 16 amino acids. Germline CDR1 SGHNT, CDR2 YYREEE (reference sequence). J was trimmed by 5 bases and V by 5 bases; bases with no gene match: 5. The CDR3 nucleotides are TGTGCCAGCAGAGAGGGACTAGCGGGGGGGCAAGATACGCAGTATTTT. Amino acids: CASREGLAGGQDTQYF.

About this clonotype itself: Compared with germline, one end of the junction differs, possibly owing to a read error. This sequence joins TRBV7-3 and TRBJ2-1; TRBD2 matches 14 bases. Looked up from germline, CDR1 is SGHTA and CDR2 is FQGTGA. The length of the CDR3 is 16 residues. CDR3 bases: TGCGCCAGCAGCCAACCGACTAGCGGGAGGGCCAATGAGCAGTTCTTC. It codes for CASSQPTSGRANEQFF.

This clonotype was counted ten times or more. The chain carries TRBV5-6 and TRBJ2-7; 7 nucleotides line up with TRBD1. The J segment lost 6 bases and the V segment lost 2 bases, leaving 11 bases of the junction unmatched. CDR1 and CDR2 from the germline V gene are SGHDT and YYEEEE. There are 15 residues in the CDR3. The CDR3 reads CASSFGDSGTLEQYF. In nucleotides, the CDR3 is TGTGCCAGCAGCTTCGGGGACAGCGGAACTCTCGAGCAGTACTTC. Based on the CDR3 plus reference TRBV5-6 and TRBJ2-7, the full variable domain is DAGVTQSPTHLIKTRGQQVTLRCSPKSGHDTVSWYQQALGQGPQFIFQYYEEEERQRGNFPDRFSGHQFPNYSSELNVNALLLGDSALYLCASSFGDSGTLEQYFGPGTRLTVT.